The TCR beta chain described here comes from a study of cytomegalovirus exposure and HLA in healthy donors (dated by TCRdb to 2016 to 2017). Study-wide context: An earlier analysis of some 620 of the donors reported approximately 280 Gb of sequence data and 100 million to 120 million unique TCR beta sequences obtained from about 200 million T cells. Donor age, sex, ethnicity and CMV serostatus were compiled together with the repertoire data. Among about 400 genotyped donors of the cohort, an average of roughly 230,000 unique TCR beta nucleotide sequences was sequenced per donor, of which about 19% were non-productive. Typing coverage differed by locus: A, B, C, DRB1 and DQB1 were typed in roughly 620-630 donors, DQA1 in 522, DPA1 in 600 to 610, and DPB1 in roughly 450. Every discovery cohort repertoire had been produced on one sequencing platform. A later analysis re-examined previously published TCR beta repertoires from about 670 donors and added high-resolution HLA genotyping to investigate patterns of TCR occurrence. To predict cytomegalovirus infection status, the study brought together high-throughput TCR immunosequencing, statistical association of individual TCRs with disease status, and machine learning. The study used immunosequencing to profile the T cell repertoires of 670 or so subjects and linked those repertoires to cytomegalovirus serostatus. Along with the roughly 710-subject first cohort, a separate validation cohort of around 110 different subjects was used. Roughly 290 gigabases of sequencing data and 75 million to 85 million unique TCR sequences made up an early release that covered several hundred HLA-typed donors. Roughly five DR-DQ haplotypes were treated as single units for association and clustering because of strong linkage in the cohort. The study aimed to test whether signatures of past pathogen exposure could be identified by cataloging public T cell receptors. In the later analysis, no new phenotypic data were used to find candidate immune exposures; instead, reliance was placed on TCR beta sequences and their occurrence across donors. The genetic ancestry cluster associated with self-reported Caucasian donors included 81% of the approximately 410 genotyped donors. An earlier analysis of 587 of the donors used high-throughput TCR beta sequencing to judge whether each TCR beta V gene segment behaved as functional or pseudogenic. Class I and class II HLA loci were covered by the typing at four-digit resolution. Genome-wide SNP genotypes for about 60% of the roughly 700 donors were used in a later genetic analysis, which treated that subset as a discovery cohort.

V is trimmed back by 3 bases and J by 0 bases, and the junction contains 4 bases that no gene match accounts for. The CDR3 has 16 amino acids, counting the end cysteine and phenylalanine. Only the CDR3 DNA is retained, 48 bases long and in frame from the first base. According to the germline V gene (reference sequence), CDR1 reads MNHEY and CDR2 reads SMNVEV. Library preparation employed the immunoSEQ multiplex PCR assay. For the multiplex PCR, a mixture combining 60 forward primers for TCR Vbeta segments and 13 reverse primers for TCR Jbeta segments was used. A multiplex PCR assay on genomic DNA amplified the CDR3 region of rearranged TCR beta genes. On the Illumina HiSeq System, the amplified TCR beta libraries were sequenced as 87-base-pair reads. Concerning the study's data processing: A later analysis tallied roughly 76 million unique TCR beta chains across the 666 repertoires, and 10 million to 11 million of those chains were shared by two or more donors. Raw reads were error-corrected and collapsed into unique sequences with a nearest-neighbor algorithm that merged closely related sequences to remove PCR and sequencing errors. V, D and J gene segments were assigned by aligning CDR3 sequences to IMGT reference sequences. For a sequence to be retained, at least a six-nucleotide match to both a V gene segment and a J gene segment was required. Rearrangements were called productive when the CDR3 lacked stop codons and stayed in frame with V and J; all others were non-productive. CDR3 was defined by IMGT convention, running from the second conserved V-encoded cysteine to the conserved J-encoded phenylalanine. The earlier analysis of roughly 590 of the donors excluded sequences that lacked an unambiguous match to a single V gene segment. An earlier analysis of fewer than 750 of the donors classified V segments as functional when productive rearrangements were above 56.7% and as segregating when the standard deviation between donors was above 5%. A statistical classification framework was built to diagnose cytomegalovirus status from the catalog of TCR beta chain sequences. In a later analysis, TCR nucleotide sequences were compared against IMGT/GENE-DB human TR gene sequences so that V and J genes could be assigned. Using the TCRdist pipeline, a later analysis assigned CDR3 sequences along with most-parsimonious VDJ recombination scenarios. In a later analysis, every TCR beta chain was defined by the combination of its CDR3 amino acid sequence and its V-gene family, and reads without a unique V-gene family were dropped. A later analysis removed nearly 600 highly shared, low-generation-probability nucleotide sequences to deal with suspected cross-contamination and a sequencing artifact. A later analysis calculated a clonal expansion index for each public chain from normalized within-repertoire ranks of inferred template counts. In a later analysis, generation probabilities were computed using a VDJ recombination model fitted to out-of-frame rearrangements, and the results were checked against IGoR. Hypergeometric tests were used in a later analysis to score TCR-TCR, TCR-HLA and TCR-CMV co-occurrence, with a repertoire-size bias correction applied to the TCR pairs. To estimate false discovery rates, a later analysis permuted the HLA or CMV assignments 20 times. In a later analysis, co-occurring TCRs were grouped using DBSCAN, and TCRdist sequence similarity was added for clustering within HLA-allele-positive subsets. For co-occurrence clustering, repertoires with fewer than 30,000 or more than 120,000 public chains were excluded, along with a handful of repertoires with anomalous nucleotide sharing. Sourced from immuneACCESS, this table was stored by TCRdb with only in-frame sequences that have V and J called. A share of the clones is absent; for the studies checked, an unresolved V gene accounts for under half, and the remainder has no known explanation. That table is the source of V, J and clone size, and D and trimming were worked out from the DNA. The sample data list some 150,000 clones, and roughly two thirds of these were observed just once. About 2.7% of the sample is held by the ten biggest clonotypes.

Paper-wide results and their limitations: A total of 150 to 200 TCR beta chains were listed by the study as associated with cytomegalovirus. A later analysis found that most CMV-associated TCR beta chains appeared HLA-restricted, with HLA associations seemingly driven largely by CMV exposure. A further reported finding was that TCR beta sequences accurately predicted the HLA-A and HLA-B alleles for most subjects in the first cohort. In a later analysis, several top co-occurrence clusters were reported to appear linked to parvovirus B19, influenza, CMV and Epstein-Barr virus. The presence/absence analyses assumed that sequencing depth was roughly uniform across donors, and that assumption may not be true. It was suggested by the authors that the approach could potentially be generalized to other disease states and immunological phenotypes. An earlier analysis of 587 of the donors showed that most TCR beta V segments appeared in productive rearrangements either about 90% or about 30% of the time, which broadly matched IMGT annotations. Some IMGT-functional V segments, including TRBV6-2 and TRBV6-3, could not be distinguished by the 87-base-pair reads and were therefore excluded. Compared with equally common non-associated chains, HLA-associated TCR beta chains in a later analysis were more clonally expanded and had lower generation probabilities. Because HLA typing was missing for some donors at each locus, association tests included only the typed subset. The earlier analysis of around 600 of the donors excluded some 16 rarely observed V segments, including chromosome 9 orphons, because counts were too low. Linkage disequilibrium might explain the correlated functional status among segregating V segments, but an unknown experimental factor could not be ruled out. Across donors, most TCR sequences were observed very rarely, whereas some public TCRs were present in many individuals. In a later analysis, TCR association rates were found to vary across HLA loci, with the most associated TCRs seen for DRB1 alleles and the fewest for HLA-C alleles. A later analysis associated some 17,000 TCR beta sequences with specific HLA alleles at a false discovery rate of 0.05. Immune exposure information for the cohort was limited to CMV serostatus. A few of the identified cytomegalovirus-associated TCR beta chains were confirmed in vitro to be specific for cytomegalovirus antigens. In this cohort, only TCR beta chains were sequenced, and detectable features were limited by the absence of alpha or paired-chain data. A group of highly shared sequence variants was considered likely to be a technical artifact of the sequencing pipeline. Cytomegalovirus status was reported to be diagnosed by the classifier with high specificity and sensitivity in both the original and validation cohorts. When HLA alleles, especially DR and DQ, strongly co-occurred, attributing TCR associations to individual alleles was difficult. A later genetic analysis associated a missense DCLRE1C variant with V-gene and J-gene trimming of TCR beta chains, and an independent cohort replicated the association. According to a later genetic analysis, donors in an Asian-associated ancestry cluster had fewer N-insertions in productive TCRs than the approximately 690-donor mean.

Notes on this clone: Its antigen target is currently unknown. No much larger clonotype is one base removed from it; base qualities were not supplied.

In total, approximately 610 healthy bone marrow donors made up the cohort. At the time of sampling, every cohort member was nominally healthy, though immune exposures that went unrecorded were likely present. The donor tested CMV seronegative and was one of the 352 seronegative cohort members. A peripheral blood sample was provided by each donor, and peripheral blood mononuclear cells were used for TCR beta sequencing. The Qiagen DNeasy Blood Extraction Kit was used to extract genomic DNA from the blood cell samples. The sequence was collected from a woman younger than 45 in good health and CMV-seronegative. The V gene is TRBV27 and the J gene is TRBJ2-2; 7 central bases correspond to TRBD2. The sequencing sample was made of PBMCs. The CDR3 has the sequence CASSFLAGANTGELFF. The nucleotide sequence is TGTGCCAGCAGTTTCTTGGCGGGGGCGAACACCGGGGAGCTGTTTTTT.